A selection of T cell receptor beta chains follows, all from one sample in a study of CD8+ T cells in alopecia areata. Method: immunoSEQ multiplex PCR; TCRdb's copy keeps in-frame clones and lacks some. The table lists more than 95,000 clones, approximately 60% of them singletons. Sequencing input: CD4+ T cells sorted from blood. The receptors originated from a human donor in good health. CDR3s leave out the opening cysteine and the closing phenylalanine or tryptophan.

V	J	CDR3
TRBV4-1	TRBJ2-1	ASSQLGRGEYNEQF
TRBV5-1	TRBJ2-5	ASIRDKGETQY
TRBV5-6	TRBJ2-3	ASNPLGGSSTDTQY
TRBV5-1	TRBJ1-2	ASSPGGASNYGYT
TRBV15	TRBJ2-7	ATSRDTTGEQY
TRBV29-1	TRBJ2-2	SVSVQGAPGELF
TRBV29-1	NA	SVGRKPYEQY
TRBV29-1	TRBJ1-2	SVDGGAYGYT
TRBV25-1	TRBJ1-2	ASSEGWRTNYGYT
TRBV29-1	TRBJ2-7	SVDNDASEQY
TRBV11-2	TRBJ2-1	ASSKLGAPAEQF
TRBV6-5	TRBJ2-2	ASSSRGGELF
TRBV9	TRBJ1-6	ASSVGTGRDSPLH
TRBV29-1	TRBJ1-2	SLETGGGDYT
TRBV4-1	TRBJ2-5	ASSQAPSGAQETQY
TRBV29-1	TRBJ1-1	SVAYRGAEAF
TRBV20-1	TRBJ2-7	SAGYVSEQY
TRBV29-1	TRBJ2-5	SVPAAGQETQY
TRBV27	TRBJ2-4	ASSWGGWGKNIQY
TRBV20-1	TRBJ2-3	SAGAGDTQY
TRBV7-2	TRBJ2-7	ASSSGPYEQY
TRBV6-1	TRBJ2-7	ASSESGTGVPHEQY
TRBV18	TRBJ1-1	ASSPPGTPMNTEAF
TRBV5-1	TRBJ1-1	ASSPGLMTEAF
TRBV29-1	TRBJ2-3	SVGYARSDTQY
TRBV29-1	TRBJ2-3	SVGSTDTQY
TRBV7-2	TRBJ2-5	ASSPPTGRETRTQY
TRBV27	TRBJ2-7	ASGTALFPLG
TRBV4-1	TRBJ1-4	ASSQGYSLNEKLF
TRBV2	TRBJ1-6	ASRAGSSYNSPLH
TRBV5-6	TRBJ1-2	ASSDRTGGIIYGYT
TRBV27	TRBJ2-1	ASQPGGRTYNEQF
TRBV5-1	TRBJ2-7	ASSSEGAGKVQY
TRBV30	TRBJ1-6	AWSSQGRVYNSPLH
TRBV5-4	TRBJ2-5	ASSSPKGGFQETQY
TRBV29-1	TRBJ2-4	SANDLAKNIQY
TRBV11-2	TRBJ1-1	ASSGRGALATEAF
TRBV4-1	TRBJ2-3	ASSLGSGSTDTQY
TRBV29-1	TRBJ2-2	SVRLQGHTGELF
TRBV6-5	TRBJ2-1	ASSRGGSSYNEQF
TRBV6-5	TRBJ1-1	ASSSGQKAF
TRBV5-6	TRBJ1-2	ASSPGRIGGYT
TRBV6-6	TRBJ2-4	ASSNLAKNIQY
TRBV30	TRBJ2-7	AWRRQGVYEQY
TRBV5-1	TRBJ1-1	ASSPRGGGMNTEAF
TRBV29-1	TRBJ2-7	SARPMGGQGLSEQY
TRBV5-1	TRBJ2-3	ASGSTDTQY
TRBV5-1	TRBJ2-5	ASSHTSGGEETQY
TRBV7-8	TRBJ1-6	ASSAPKTNSPLH
TRBV4-2	TRBJ2-5	ASSPSGGQETQY
TRBV30	TRBJ1-5	AWSVPATHQPQH
TRBV7-3	TRBJ2-7	ASSPDRGSYEQY
TRBV4-1	TRBJ2-2	ASTTRAKWDRARNTGELF
TRBV2	TRBJ1-6	ASSRQGFGYNSPLH